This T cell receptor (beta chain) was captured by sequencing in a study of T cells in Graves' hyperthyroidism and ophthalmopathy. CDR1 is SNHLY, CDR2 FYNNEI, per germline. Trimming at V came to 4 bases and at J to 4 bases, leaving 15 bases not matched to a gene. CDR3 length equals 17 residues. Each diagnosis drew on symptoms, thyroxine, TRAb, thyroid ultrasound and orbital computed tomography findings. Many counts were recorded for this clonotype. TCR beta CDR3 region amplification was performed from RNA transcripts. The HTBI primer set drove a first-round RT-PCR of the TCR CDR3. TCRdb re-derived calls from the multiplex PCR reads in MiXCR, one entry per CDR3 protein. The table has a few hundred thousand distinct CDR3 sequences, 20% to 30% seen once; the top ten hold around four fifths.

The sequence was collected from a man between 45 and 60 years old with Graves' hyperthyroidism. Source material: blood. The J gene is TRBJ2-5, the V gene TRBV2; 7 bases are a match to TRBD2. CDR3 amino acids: CASSALGEAGVRETQYF. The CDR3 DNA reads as TGTGCCAGCAGTGCCCTTGGTGAGGCGGGAGTGAGAGAGACCCAGTACTTC. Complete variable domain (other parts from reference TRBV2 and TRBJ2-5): EPEVTQTPSHQVTQMGQEVILRCVPISNHLYFYWYRQILGQKVEFLVSFYNNEISEKSEIFDDQFSVERPDGSNFTLKIRSTKLEDSAMYFCASSALGEAGVRETQYFGPGTRLLVL.